The 26 T cell receptor beta chains listed next were all sequenced from one sample in a study of T cell responses to AZD1222 COVID-19 vaccine. Generated by immunoSEQ multiplex PCR, the TCRdb table keeps only in-frame clones and is missing some. The sample lists some 120,000 clones, around 86% occurring once. The sample was peripheral blood, taken on day 0 of AZD1222 vaccination. These receptors came from an adult in good health.

This clone was counted between two and nine times. The chain has TRBV30 and TRBJ1-2; D might be TRBD1 (5 bases). CDR1 GTSNPN and CDR2 SVGIG come from the germline V gene (reference sequence). With 4 bases removed from V and 6 bases from J, the gap between germline ends came to 21 bases. This CDR3 contains 15 residues. The CDR3 is CAWIITTGTEDGYTF. As DNA, the CDR3 is TGTGCCTGGATCATCACCACGGGGACTGAGGATGGCTACACCTTC.

The chain recombines TRBV5-6 with TRBJ2-5; D perhaps matches TRBD1 (5 bases). V was shortened by 4 bases and J by 0 bases, with 10 bases between the two germline ends. The germline V gene has CDR1 SGHDT and CDR2 YYEEEE. The CDR3 runs to 14 residues. CDR3 DNA sequence: TGTGCCAGCAGCCACCCAGGGAACCAAGAGACCCAGTACTTC. It translates to CASSHPGNQETQYF.

This chain uses TRBV21-1 with TRBJ1-5. TRBV21-1 is flagged as a pseudogene. This CDR3 is built from 13 residues. CDR3: CASSTWRAQPQHF. As DNA, the CDR3 is TGTGCCAGCAGCACCTGGCGAGCCCAGCCCCAGCATTTT.

V gene TRBV29-1 combines with J gene TRBJ1-2, with 7 bases identical to TRBD1. Germline lookup yields CDR1 SQVTM and CDR2 ANQGSEA. Unmatched junction bases numbered 14, after V lost 3 bases and J lost 1 base. The CDR3 has 17 residues. CDR3 loop: CSVDEAPTGQDNYGYTF. The CDR3, as DNA: TGCAGCGTTGATGAGGCCCCGACAGGGCAGGATAACTATGGCTACACCTTC.

The rearrangement links TRBV12-3 or TRBV12-4 to TRBJ2-7; TRBD1 aligns across 7 bases. The CDR3 has 13 residues. After removal of 7 bases from V and 0 bases from J, the junction contained 3 bases not matched to a gene. CDR3 sequence: CASKDRSSYEQYF. Written as DNA, the CDR3 is TGTGCCAGCAAGGACAGGAGCTCCTACGAGCAGTACTTC.

This sequence joins TRBV18 and TRBJ2-2; weak D call: TRBD1 (5 bases). Germline V gene data show CDR1 as KGHSH and CDR2 as LQKENI. The CDR3 sequence is 15 residues long. Trimming shortened V by 6 bases and J by 0 bases, and 11 bases separated the two germline ends. DNA of the CDR3: TGTGCCAGCTCGGCCCGGACACCGAACACCGGGGAGCTGTTTTTT. Its translation is CASSARTPNTGELFF. The complete variable domain, with remaining parts taken from reference TRBV18 and TRBJ2-2, reads NAGVMQNPRHLVRRRGQEARLRCSPMKGHSHVYWYRQLPEEGLKFMVYLQKENIIDESGMPKERFSAEFPKEGPSILRIQQVVRGDSAAYFCASSARTPNTGELFFGEGSRLTVL.

This chain connects TRBV2 to TRBJ1-4, with D possibly being TRBD1 (5 bases). CDR3 length: 13 residues. Per the germline V gene, CDR1 is SNHLY and CDR2 is FYNNEI. V was cut by 4 bases and J by 10 bases, with 13 bases left in between. This CDR3 is CASSGDFNRKLFF. The CDR3 DNA reads as TGTGCCAGCAGTGGGGACTTTAATCGAAAACTGTTTTTT. The variable domain in full, completed from reference TRBV2 and TRBJ1-4, reads EPEVTQTPSHQVTQMGQEVILRCVPISNHLYFYWYRQILGQKVEFLVSFYNNEISEKSEIFDDQFSVERPDGSNFTLKIRSTKLEDSAMYFCASSGDFNRKLFFGSGTQLSVL.

This chain links TRBV6-9 with TRBJ1-2, with a weak D call TRBD1 (6 bases). Germline loops: CDR1 MNHGY, CDR2 SVAAGI. Trimming cost V 3 bases and J 6 bases, with 14 bases left between them. The CDR3 loop spans 14 amino acids. Here the CDR3 DNA reads TGTGCCAGCAGTTACCGGGACAAGGAAGATGGCTACACCTTC. Translating it yields CASSYRDKEDGYTF.

The chain joins TRBV7-9 to TRBJ1-1; perhaps TRBD1 as D (6 bases). V was clipped by 9 bases and J by 3 bases, with 11 bases between them. CDR3 length: 12 residues. Germline V gene sequence: CDR1 SEHNR, CDR2 FQNEAQ (reference sequence). DNA of the CDR3: TGTGCCAGTGGGGACAAGTACACTGAAGCTTTCTTT. Translated, it gives CASGDKYTEAFF.

The chain carries TRBV5-5 and TRBJ1-4; D is possibly TRBD1 (5 bases). V lost 7 bases to trimming and J lost 5 bases, with 15 bases between them. Germline assignment: CDR1 SGHKS and CDR2 YYEKEE (reference sequence). CDR3 length equals 14 residues. CDR3 protein: CASGLGTRNEKLFF. The CDR3 coding sequence is TGTGCCAGCGGACTCGGGACGAGGAATGAAAAACTGTTTTTT.

The rearrangement joins TRBV18 to TRBJ1-2; D might be TRBD1 (6 bases). This CDR3 is built from 15 residues. Germline CDR1 is KGHSH and CDR2 is LQKENI. Trimming took 4 bases from V and 4 from J, leaving 16 bases between them. CDR3 DNA: TGTGCCAGCTCACAAGGAACAGGGCAGGGCTATGGCTACACCTTC. Protein product: CASSQGTGQGYGYTF. Drawing the rest from reference TRBV18 and TRBJ1-2, the complete variable domain is NAGVMQNPRHLVRRRGQEARLRCSPMKGHSHVYWYRQLPEEGLKFMVYLQKENIIDESGMPKERFSAEFPKEGPSILRIQQVVRGDSAAYFCASSQGTGQGYGYTFGSGTRLTVV.

This rearrangement joins TRBV27 to TRBJ2-3; D not resolved. This CDR3 is built from 15 residues. Between the trimmed V and J ends, which lost 4 bases and 2 bases, there was a span of 13 bases. CDR1 is MNHEY and CDR2 is SMNVEV in the germline V gene (reference sequence). CDR3 coding DNA: TGTGCCAGCAGTTCCTTAGCTATAACCACAGATACGCAGTATTTT. Translating gives CASSSLAITTDTQYF.

This chain uses TRBV27 with TRBJ2-1, with D perhaps matching TRBD2 (5 bases). Trimming removed 6 bases at V and 14 bases at J, with 20 bases between. In germline, CDR1 is MNHEY, CDR2 SMNVEV (reference sequence). The CDR3 contains 13 residues. CDR3 amino acids: CASSDPGRHGKFF. The CDR3 region has the DNA TGTGCCAGCAGCGATCCGGGCCGTCACGGGAAGTTCTTC.

The chain joins TRBV5-4 to TRBJ2-7; a weak D match, TRBD1 (5 bases). Trimming cost V 5 bases and J 4 bases, with 16 bases left between them. The CDR3 sequence is 14 residues long. Germline CDR1 SGHNT, CDR2 YYREEE (reference sequence). The CDR3 region is CASSFGADLYEQYF. CDR3 DNA sequence: TGTGCCAGCAGTTTTGGGGCAGATCTTTACGAGCAGTACTTC.

This chain joins TRBV19 and TRBJ1-6; D perhaps matches TRBD1 (6 bases). Trimming took off 2 bases at V and 0 bases at J, with 14 bases between the two ends. Germline lookup yields CDR1 LNHDA and CDR2 SQIVND (reference sequence). This CDR3 region has 18 residues. The CDR3: CASSILGQGSSYNSPLHF. CDR3 sequence (DNA): TGTGCCAGTAGTATATTGGGGCAGGGGAGCTCCTATAATTCACCCCTCCACTTT.

The chain joins TRBV6-5 to TRBJ2-7, with TRBD2 matching over 7 bases. CDR1 and CDR2 (germline): MNHEY, SVGAGI. The CDR3 totals 14 residues. The V segment lost 5 bases and the J segment 3 bases; nucleotides outside the gene matches: 7. The CDR3 reads CASSLRDYDYEQYF. DNA for the CDR3: TGTGCCAGCAGTCTCCGGGACTACGACTACGAGCAGTACTTC.

This clone was recorded a few times. The chain joins TRBV13 to TRBJ1-2, with TRBD1 matching 9 bases. The germline V gene encodes CDR1 PRHDT and CDR2 FYEKMQ (reference sequence). The CDR3 sequence is 14 residues long. The junction had 8 bases not matched to a gene; V was cut back by 5 bases and J by 7 bases. This chain's CDR3 is CASSLGTGRVGYTF. In DNA, the CDR3 is TGTGCCAGCAGCCTCGGGACAGGGAGGGTTGGCTACACCTTC. The whole variable domain, filled in from reference TRBV13 and TRBJ1-2, reads AAGVIQSPRHLIKEKRETATLKCYPIPRHDTVYWYQQGPGQDPQFLISFYEKMQSDKGSIPDRFSAQQFSDYHSELNMSSLELGDSALYFCASSLGTGRVGYTFGSGTRLTVV.

This clone has only one observation. The chain recombines TRBV18 with TRBJ1-1, with 9 bases lining up with TRBD1. Germline CDR1 KGHSH, CDR2 LQKENI. CDR3 length: 14 residues. Trimming at V came to 9 bases and at J to 1 base, leaving 6 bases not matched to a gene. The CDR3 bases are TGTGCCAGTTACACAGGGGGCGCGAACACTGAAGCTTTCTTT. Translation: CASYTGGANTEAFF. The whole variable domain, filled in from reference TRBV18 and TRBJ1-1, reads NAGVMQNPRHLVRRRGQEARLRCSPMKGHSHVYWYRQLPEEGLKFMVYLQKENIIDESGMPKERFSAEFPKEGPSILRIQQVVRGDSAAYFCASYTGGANTEAFFGQGTRLTVV.

The V call is TRBV2, the J call TRBJ1-5; D possibly corresponds to TRBD1 (5 bases). The length of the CDR3 is 15 residues. Trimming pared 8 bases from V and 0 bases from J, leaving 14 bases between. Germline CDR1 is SNHLY and CDR2 is FYNNEI. CDR3 in DNA: TGTGCCAGCGGTGGGGACGGAATTAGCAATCAGCCCCAGCATTTT. It translates to CASGGDGISNQPQHF.

This clone was recorded only once. The chain is built from TRBV20-1 and TRBJ1-6; 8 nucleotides align to TRBD1. The CDR3 has 15 residues. Germline trimming cut 3 bases from V and 6 bases from J; bases unmatched to any gene: 7. CDR1 is DFQATT, CDR2 SNEGSKA, per germline (reference sequence). The CDR3 DNA reads as TGCAGTGCTAGTCGGCAGGGGGCCGGTAATTCACCCCTCCACTTT. This translates into CSASRQGAGNSPLHF.

The rearrangement joins TRBV3-1 (or the pseudogene TRBV3-2) to TRBJ1-2; D not certain. The CDR3 covers 16 residues. Trimming shortened V by 0 bases and J by 0 bases, and 11 bases separated the two germline ends. Germline CDR1 reads LGHDT; CDR2 reads YNNKEL (reference sequence). This CDR3 reads CASSQDLASTNYGYTF. The CDR3 coding sequence is TGTGCCAGCAGCCAAGATTTGGCCAGTACTAACTATGGCTACACCTTC.

This chain uses TRBV6-5 with TRBJ1-5, with 9 bases aligning to TRBD1. Trimming at V came to 4 bases and at J to 4 bases, leaving 5 bases not matched to a gene. This CDR3 has 15 residues. Per the germline V gene, CDR1 is MNHEY and CDR2 is SVGAGI. CDR3 loop: CASSWTGAPNQPQHF. The CDR3 coding sequence is TGTGCCAGCAGTTGGACAGGGGCGCCTAATCAGCCCCAGCATTTT.

The chain couples TRBV4-3 to TRBJ1-3; a possible D gene is TRBD1 (5 bases). CDR1 is LGHNA, CDR2 YSLEER, per germline. The V gene lost 3 bases and the J gene lost 0 bases, with 21 bases spanning the gap. The CDR3 contains 19 residues. The CDR3 here is CASSQGTPRVGPSGNTIYF. The CDR3 nucleotides read TGCGCCAGCAGCCAGGGGACCCCTCGGGTGGGGCCCTCTGGAAACACCATATATTTT.

The V and J genes are TRBV11-3 and TRBJ1-1, with D hard to call. The germline gives CDR1 SGHNT, CDR2 YENEEA. V lost 5 bases and J 3 bases, leaving 10 bases between the germline ends. CDR3 length: 13 residues. Here the CDR3 reads CASSRLEDTEAFF. The CDR3 DNA follows: TGTGCCAGCAGCCGTTTGGAGGACACTGAAGCTTTCTTT.

The chain carries TRBV3-1 (or the pseudogene TRBV3-2) and TRBJ1-1; D unclear. Trimming removed 5 bases at V and 8 bases at J, with 12 bases between. Germline CDR1 and CDR2: LGHDT and YNNKEL (reference sequence). The CDR3 runs 12 residues. In DNA, the CDR3 is TGTGCCAGCAGCTACGGACGGGAAGAAGCTTTCTTT. Its protein product is CASSYGREEAFF.

V gene TRBV6-1 combines with J gene TRBJ2-3; D may be TRBD2 (6 bases). The CDR3 is 17 residues long. V was pared by 0 bases and J by 2 bases, with 15 bases between. Per germline, CDR1 MNHNS and CDR2 SASEGT. CDR3: CASSEAPGGTVTDTQYF. The CDR3 DNA follows: TGTGCCAGCAGTGAAGCGCCAGGAGGGACCGTCACAGATACGCAGTATTTT.